One and the same sample provided the 31 T cell receptor beta chains below, sequenced in a study of blood T cell repertoires in COVID-19. Libraries were prepared by immunoSEQ multiplex PCR; TCRdb keeps only in-frame clonotypes and omits some of them. The table has nearly 70,000 clones, about 91% seen once; the top ten hold 6.5% to 8%. Material: peripheral blood. All receptors come from a man in his forties with COVID-19, enrolled during active disease.

This chain connects TRBV5-1 to TRBJ2-3; 10 bases are shared with TRBD2. This CDR3 region has 18 residues. Germline CDR1 is SGHRS and CDR2 is YFSETQ. V trimming: 2 bases; J trimming: 0 bases; junction bases outside the gene matches: 9. CDR3 residues: CASSLVGDSGGSTDTQYF. DNA of the CDR3: TGCGCCAGCAGCTTAGTAGGTGATAGCGGGGGGAGCACAGATACGCAGTATTTT.

This chain uses TRBV5-3 with TRBJ1-1, with D perhaps matching TRBD1 (6 bases). TRBV5-3 is assigned to the ORF class and has an uncertain function. Trimming left V 4 bases short and J 0 bases short, with 34 bases between. This CDR3 is 22 amino acids long. DNA of the CDR3: TGTGCCAGAAGCCTGAAAAACCGGGACAAGCCACCTTCTCCATTCATGAACACTGAAGCTTTCTTT. It specifies CARSLKNRDKPPSPFMNTEAFF.

The chain couples TRBV2 to TRBJ2-5; TRBD1 matches at 9 bases. The CDR3 runs to 13 residues. In germline, CDR1 is SNHLY, CDR2 FYNNEI. V was clipped by 4 bases and J by 4 bases; unmatched bases: 1. CDR3 residues: CASSATGGETQYF. In nucleotides, the CDR3 is TGTGCCAGCAGTGCGACAGGGGGAGAGACCCAGTACTTC.

This rearrangement joins TRBV19 to TRBJ2-7; 7 bases are a match to TRBD1. Trimming removed 4 bases from V and 3 bases from J; junction bases left unmatched: 6. The germline V gene encodes CDR1 LNHDA and CDR2 SQIVND (reference sequence). The CDR3 length is 14 residues. The CDR3 nucleotides read TGTGCCAGTAGTACGACAGGGATTAACTACGAGCAGTACTTC. Its translation is CASSTTGINYEQYF.

The chain uses TRBV7-2 and TRBJ2-7; the D gene is possibly TRBD2 (5 bases). CDR1 SGHTA and CDR2 FQGNSA come from the germline V gene. The V gene lost 1 base and the J gene lost 1 base, with 11 bases spanning the gap. The CDR3 is 15 residues long. CDR3 region: CASSLVPGESYEQYF. The CDR3, as DNA: TGTGCCAGCAGCTTAGTCCCCGGGGAGTCCTACGAGCAGTACTTC.

The chain carries TRBV28 and TRBJ2-1, with D possibly matching TRBD1 (6 bases). This CDR3 comprises 16 residues. V shed 5 bases and J shed 4 bases, with 18 bases lying between them. Germline V lookup: CDR1 MDHEN, CDR2 SYDVKM. The CDR3: CASSLPAGADYNEQFF. In DNA, the CDR3 is TGTGCCAGCAGTCTCCCCGCAGGGGCGGATTACAATGAGCAGTTCTTC.

J is TRBJ2-5 and V is TRBV5-5; D is possibly TRBD1 (6 bases). Germline CDR1 SGHKS, CDR2 YYEKEE (reference sequence). The CDR3 runs to 15 residues. Trimming took off 4 bases at V and 2 bases at J, with 15 bases between the two ends. The CDR3 loop reads CASSPGRTAQETQYF. DNA for the CDR3: TGTGCCAGCAGCCCCGGCCGGACAGCTCAAGAGACCCAGTACTTC.

The V call is TRBV19, the J call TRBJ2-7, with 7 bases that match TRBD1. This CDR3 is built from 13 residues. Trimming took 5 bases from V and 2 from J; bases not matched to a gene: 3. The V gene's germline CDR1 is LNHDA and CDR2 SQIVND (reference sequence). The DNA of the CDR3 is TGTGCCAGTAGTTTGGACAGGACCTACGAGCAGTACTTC. It codes for CASSLDRTYEQYF.

V gene TRBV6-4 combines with J gene TRBJ2-7, with 11 bases fitting TRBD2. The CDR3 extends over 16 amino acids. Germline V gene lookup returns CDR1 MRHNA and CDR2 SNTAGT. V gave up 4 bases and J gave up 4 bases; unmatched junction bases: 9. The CDR3 coding sequence is TGTGCCAGCAGTGTCCTAGCGGGGGGACTTCTTTACGAGCAGTACTTC. Encoded protein: CASSVLAGGLLYEQYF.

The gene calls are TRBV5-4 and TRBJ1-2; D is undetermined. The length of the CDR3 is 12 residues. From germline, CDR1 is SGHNT and CDR2 YYREEE (reference sequence). Trimming removed 4 bases from V and 4 bases from J, with 8 bases in between. The CDR3 reads CASSQYRYGYTF. For the CDR3, the DNA is TGTGCCAGCAGCCAGTACCGCTATGGCTACACCTTC.

This chain links TRBV12-5 with TRBJ1-1, with D hard to call. Per the germline V gene, CDR1 is LGHNT and CDR2 is FRNRAP. CDR3 size: 13 residues. Trimming removed 3 bases at V and 10 bases at J, with 15 bases between. The CDR3 DNA reads as TGTGCTAGTGGTTTAGAACTAGGTGGAGGAGCTTTCTTT. This translates into CASGLELGGGAFF.

The rearrangement links TRBV14 to TRBJ2-2; unclear D gene. The CDR3 is made up of 12 amino acids. Trimming stripped 2 bases from V and 8 bases from J, with 6 bases between. The germline gives CDR1 SGHDN, CDR2 FVKESK. This CDR3 reads CASSQPLGELFF. The CDR3 bases are TGTGCCAGCAGCCAACCCTTAGGGGAGCTGTTTTTT.

The rearrangement joins TRBV12-1 to TRBJ1-4; TRBD1 reflects the table's D call only, with no check against the DNA. TRBV12-1 is assigned pseudogene status. The CDR3 covers 17 residues. The CDR3 is CASSFAAHRGTNEKLFF. In DNA, the CDR3 is TGTGCCAGCAGCTTTGCGGCCCACAGGGGCACTAATGAAAAACTGTTTTTT.

This chain links TRBV30 with TRBJ2-7; D is possibly TRBD1 (5 bases). Germline V gene sequence: CDR1 GTSNPN, CDR2 SVGIG (reference sequence). V was clipped by 2 bases and J by 5 bases, with 13 bases between them. The CDR3 spans 13 residues. The CDR3 reads CAWSRGRANEQYF. The CDR3 DNA follows: TGTGCCTGGAGTCGTGGCAGGGCCAACGAGCAGTACTTC.

The J gene is TRBJ2-1, the V gene TRBV5-4; D possibly corresponds to TRBD2 (7 bases). Germline-derived CDR1 and CDR2 are SGHNT and YYREEE (reference sequence). CDR3 length equals 15 residues. V was trimmed by 0 bases and J by 4 bases, leaving 11 bases between them. This CDR3 is CASSLAGGQYNEQFF. The CDR3 DNA reads TGTGCCAGCAGCTTGGCGGGGGGCCAATACAATGAGCAGTTCTTC.

This clone has just a few counts. The gene calls are TRBV6-2 or TRBV6-3 and TRBJ1-1; no clear D gene. The V end lost 5 bases, the J end lost 10 bases, and 11 bases lay between the germline ends. Germline loops: CDR1 MNHEY, CDR2 SVGEGT. This CDR3 comprises 11 residues. The CDR3 loop reads CASSDLEAAFF. The CDR3, as DNA: TGTGCCAGCAGTGATCTTGAAGCAGCTTTCTTT.

This clone was counted once. The V and J genes are TRBV19 and TRBJ1-5; D remains ambiguous. Germline assignment: CDR1 LNHDA and CDR2 SQIVND (reference sequence). The V and J ends lost 7 bases and 7 bases respectively, with 14 bases between them. The CDR3 consists of 13 residues. CDR3 bases: TGTGCCAGTACTTGGGAAGGAGGGCAGCCCCAGCATTTT. This sequence encodes CASTWEGGQPQHF.

The chain uses TRBV28 and TRBJ1-4, with a possible D match to TRBD1 (5 bases). Looked up from germline, CDR1 is MDHEN and CDR2 is SYDVKM. Trimming stripped 7 bases from V and 6 bases from J, with 15 bases between. The CDR3 extends over 14 amino acids. CDR3 sequence reads: CASTIGTDHEKLFF. The CDR3 bases are TGTGCCAGCACCATAGGGACTGATCATGAAAAACTGTTTTTT.

This clone has a handful of counts. V and J are TRBV6-5 and TRBJ1-1; TRBD1 might be the D (5 bases). CDR3 length equals 15 residues. The germline V and J ends were trimmed by 0 bases and 5 bases, with 13 bases remaining between them. CDR1 MNHEY and CDR2 SVGAGI come from the germline V gene. CDR3 protein: CASSYSRFPGTEAFF. CDR3 DNA: TGTGCCAGCAGTTACTCGCGATTTCCAGGGACTGAAGCTTTCTTT.

The chain couples TRBV6-5 to TRBJ1-1; 9 bases map to TRBD1. The CDR3 sequence is 15 residues long. Germline V gives CDR1 MNHEY, CDR2 SVGAGI. Trimming removed 6 bases from V and 1 base from J; junction bases left unmatched: 6. CDR3 amino acids: CASRLQGAPNTEAFF. The CDR3 nucleotides are TGTGCCAGCAGACTACAGGGGGCCCCGAACACTGAAGCTTTCTTT.

V and J are TRBV3-1 (or the pseudogene TRBV3-2) and TRBJ1-4; 7 bases align to TRBD1. Germline assignment: CDR1 LGHDT and CDR2 YNNKEL (reference sequence). The J segment lost 6 bases and the V segment lost 4 bases, leaving 5 bases of the junction unmatched. This CDR3 has 14 residues. Here the CDR3 reads CASSRDRADEKLFF. The CDR3 DNA sequence: TGTGCCAGCAGCCGAGACAGGGCCGATGAAAAACTGTTTTTT.

J is TRBJ2-2 and V is TRBV18, with D perhaps TRBD1 (5 bases). The CDR3 has 15 amino acids. The V gene's germline CDR1 is KGHSH and CDR2 LQKENI. V lost 2 bases and J lost 4, with 11 bases in between. The chain's CDR3 is CASSPAGSATGELFF. The CDR3 DNA follows: TGTGCCAGCTCACCAGCAGGGTCCGCCACCGGGGAGCTGTTTTTT.

This clone was recorded once. V is TRBV5-4 and J is TRBJ1-2; TRBD1 aligns across 7 bases. V was clipped by 4 bases and J by 3 bases; unmatched bases: 12. Germline V gives CDR1 SGHNT, CDR2 YYREEE (reference sequence). This CDR3 contains 16 residues. CDR3 nucleotides: TGTGCCAGCAGCGCTCCGGGACAGCTTATACACTATGGCTACACCTTC. This codes for CASSAPGQLIHYGYTF.

The J gene is TRBJ2-1, the V gene TRBV10-3, with a tentative D call TRBD1 (6 bases). Germline V gene data show CDR1 as ENHRY and CDR2 as SYGVKD. Trimming took off 7 bases at V and 6 bases at J, with 22 bases between the two ends. The CDR3 has 16 residues. CDR3 region: CAITKNRDTQSNEQFF. The CDR3 coding sequence is TGTGCCATCACAAAGAACCGGGACACCCAATCCAATGAGCAGTTCTTC.

The chain joins TRBV5-5 to TRBJ2-1; TRBD2 matches at 9 bases. The J segment lost 7 bases and the V segment lost 1 base, leaving 12 bases of the junction unmatched. Germline CDR1 and CDR2: SGHKS and YYEKEE (reference sequence). CDR3 size: 17 residues. CDR3 region: CASSLLSFAGGRNEQFF. In nucleotides, the CDR3 is TGTGCCAGCAGCTTGCTAAGTTTCGCGGGGGGGCGGAATGAGCAGTTCTTC.

The V gene is TRBV5-4, the J gene TRBJ2-1; 8 nucleotides match TRBD1. The V gene's germline CDR1 is SGHNT and CDR2 YYREEE (reference sequence). This CDR3 has 17 amino acids. V was clipped by 4 bases and J by 0 bases; unmatched bases: 9. The CDR3 reads CASSDGQGGDSYNEQFF. In nucleotides, the CDR3 is TGTGCCAGCAGCGACGGACAGGGTGGGGACTCCTACAATGAGCAGTTCTTC.

This chain joins TRBV28 and TRBJ2-7; 10 nucleotides line up with TRBD1. CDR3 length equals 15 residues. Germline V gene data show CDR1 as MDHEN and CDR2 as SYDVKM. Unmatched junction bases numbered 6, after V lost 5 bases and J lost 2 bases. CDR3 coding DNA: TGTGCCAGCAGTACGCAGACAGGGGGCCCCTACGAGCAGTACTTC. Its protein is CASSTQTGGPYEQYF.

V usage is TRBV6-5 and J usage is TRBJ1-1; possible D gene TRBD1, 5 bases. The CDR3 is 16 residues long. Germline CDR1 MNHEY, CDR2 SVGAGI. The V and J ends lost 4 bases and 1 base respectively, with 16 bases between them. Here the CDR3 reads CASSWRQYTGNTEAFF. CDR3 DNA: TGTGCCAGCAGTTGGCGACAATACACAGGGAACACTGAAGCTTTCTTT.

The CDR3 reads CASSPGGQPQHF. CDR3 bases: TGTGCCAGCAGCCCAGGGGGTCAGCCCCAGCATTTT. This rearrangement joins TRBV6-2 or TRBV6-3 to TRBJ1-5, with 7 bases aligning to TRBD1. The junction had 2 bases not matched to a gene; V was cut back by 6 bases and J by 6 bases. CDR1 is MNHEY, CDR2 SVGEGT, per germline. This CDR3 has 12 residues.

The CDR3 DNA reads as TGTGCCAGCAGCCAAGGGCTAGGGGAAGAGACCCAGTACTTC. Translation: CASSQGLGEETQYF. The chain has TRBV3-1 (or the pseudogene TRBV3-2) and TRBJ2-5; TRBD1 is a possible D gene (5 bases). The CDR3 runs 14 residues. Germline CDR1 is LGHDT and CDR2 is YNNKEL (reference sequence). V was trimmed by 1 base and J by 3 bases, leaving 9 bases between them.

This clone was recorded once. The chain couples TRBV3-1 (or the pseudogene TRBV3-2) to TRBJ2-1, with 7 bases that match TRBD1. V shed 0 bases, J shed 4 bases, and the junction held 6 bases outside the gene matches. The CDR3 consists of 16 residues. Germline V gene data show CDR1 as LGHDT and CDR2 as YNNKEL (reference sequence). CDR3 sequence (DNA): TGTGCCAGCAGCCAAGATGCCGGACAGGAGTACAATGAGCAGTTCTTC. Translation gives CASSQDAGQEYNEQFF.